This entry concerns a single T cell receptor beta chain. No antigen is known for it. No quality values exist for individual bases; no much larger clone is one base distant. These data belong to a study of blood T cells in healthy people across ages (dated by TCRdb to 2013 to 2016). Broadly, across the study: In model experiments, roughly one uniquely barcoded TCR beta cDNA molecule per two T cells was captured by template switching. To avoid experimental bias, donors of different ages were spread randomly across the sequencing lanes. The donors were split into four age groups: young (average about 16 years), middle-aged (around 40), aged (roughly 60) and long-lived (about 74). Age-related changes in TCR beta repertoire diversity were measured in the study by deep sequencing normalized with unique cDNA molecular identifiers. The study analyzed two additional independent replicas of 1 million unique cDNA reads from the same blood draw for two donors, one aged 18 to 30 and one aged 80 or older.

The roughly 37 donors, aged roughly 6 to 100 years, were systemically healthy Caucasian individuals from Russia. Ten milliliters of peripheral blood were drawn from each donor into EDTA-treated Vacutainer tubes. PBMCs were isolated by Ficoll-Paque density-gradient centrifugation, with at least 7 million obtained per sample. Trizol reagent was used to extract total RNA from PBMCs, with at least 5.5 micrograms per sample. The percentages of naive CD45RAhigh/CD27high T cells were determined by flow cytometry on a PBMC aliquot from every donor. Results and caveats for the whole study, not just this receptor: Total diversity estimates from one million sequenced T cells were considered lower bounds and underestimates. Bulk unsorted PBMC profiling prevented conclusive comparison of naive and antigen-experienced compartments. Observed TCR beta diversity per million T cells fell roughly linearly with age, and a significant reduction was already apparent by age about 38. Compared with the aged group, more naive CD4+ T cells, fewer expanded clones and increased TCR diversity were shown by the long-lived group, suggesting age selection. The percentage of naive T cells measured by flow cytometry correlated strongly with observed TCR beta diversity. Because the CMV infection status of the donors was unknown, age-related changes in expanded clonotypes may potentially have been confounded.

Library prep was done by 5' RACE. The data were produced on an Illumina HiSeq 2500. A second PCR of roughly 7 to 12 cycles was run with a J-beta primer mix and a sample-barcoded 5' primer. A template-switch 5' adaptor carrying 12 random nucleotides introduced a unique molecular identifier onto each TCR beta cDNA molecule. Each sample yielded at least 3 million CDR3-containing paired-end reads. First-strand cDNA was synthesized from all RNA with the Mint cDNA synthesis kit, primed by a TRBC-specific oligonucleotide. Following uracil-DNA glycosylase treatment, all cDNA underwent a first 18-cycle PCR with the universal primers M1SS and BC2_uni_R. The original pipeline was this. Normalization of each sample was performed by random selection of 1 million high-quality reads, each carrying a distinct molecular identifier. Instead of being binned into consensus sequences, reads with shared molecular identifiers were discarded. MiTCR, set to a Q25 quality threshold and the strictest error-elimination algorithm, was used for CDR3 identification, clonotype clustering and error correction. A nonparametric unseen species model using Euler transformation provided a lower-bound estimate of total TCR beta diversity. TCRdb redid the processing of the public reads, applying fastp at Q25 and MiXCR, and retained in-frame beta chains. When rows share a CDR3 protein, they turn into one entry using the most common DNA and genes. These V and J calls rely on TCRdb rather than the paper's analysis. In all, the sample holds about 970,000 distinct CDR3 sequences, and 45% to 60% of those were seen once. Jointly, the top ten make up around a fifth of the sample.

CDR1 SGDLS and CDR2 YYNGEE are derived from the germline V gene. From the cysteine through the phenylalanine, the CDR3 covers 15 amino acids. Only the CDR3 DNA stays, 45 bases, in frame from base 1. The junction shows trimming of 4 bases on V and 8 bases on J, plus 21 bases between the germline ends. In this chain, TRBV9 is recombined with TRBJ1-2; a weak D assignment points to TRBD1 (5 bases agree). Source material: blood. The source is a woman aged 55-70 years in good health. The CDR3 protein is CASSSLPDRTSGYTF. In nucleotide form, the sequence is TGTGCCAGCAGCTCACTCCCTGACCGGACAAGCGGCTACACCTTC.